A single TCR beta chain is shown here with its context. The target of this receptor is not known. Germline and junction disagree at one end, which may indicate a read error. Its CDR3 holds 14 amino acids, cysteine through phenylalanine. The only DNA kept is the CDR3, 42 bases in frame from the first base. Per the germline V gene, SGHRS is the CDR1 and YFSETQ is the CDR2. The cohort was made up of approximately 670 healthy bone marrow donors. At the time of sampling, all cohort members were nominally healthy, though unrecorded immune exposures were likely present. The donor was CMV seropositive and was included in the group of 270 or so seropositive cohort members. A peripheral blood sample was collected from each donor, and TCR beta sequencing was performed on peripheral blood mononuclear cells. Genomic DNA extraction from the blood cell samples was performed with the Qiagen DNeasy Blood Extraction Kit.

This sample is part of a study of cytomegalovirus exposure and HLA in healthy donors (TCRdb year 2017). General notes on the study: An earlier analysis of 550 to 700 of the donors reported 276 Gb of sequence data and roughly 100 million unique TCR beta sequences from 150 million to 200 million T cells. An early release that covered more than 550 HLA-typed donors contained about 300 gigabases of sequencing data and roughly 84 million unique TCR sequences. To decide whether each TCR beta V gene segment behaved as functional or pseudogenic, an earlier analysis of some 600 of the donors relied on high-throughput TCR beta sequencing. Across approximately 420 genotyped donors of the cohort, an average of about 220,000 unique TCR beta nucleotide sequences per donor were sequenced, and 15% to 20% of those sequences were non-productive. Along with the roughly 610-subject first cohort, a separate validation cohort of over a hundred different subjects was used. The study aimed to test whether cataloging public T cell receptors could reveal signatures of past pathogen exposure. All discovery cohort repertoires had been generated on a single sequencing platform. In the later analysis, no new phenotypic data were used to find candidate immune exposures; instead, reliance was placed on TCR beta sequences and their occurrence across donors. In a later analysis, previously published TCR beta repertoires from 550 to 750 donors were re-analyzed and high-resolution HLA genotyping was added so that TCR occurrence patterns could be studied. The genetic ancestry cluster associated with self-reported Caucasian donors included 80% to 90% of the approximately 430 genotyped donors. The study profiled the T cell repertoires of 550 to 700 subjects by immunosequencing and related them to cytomegalovirus serostatus. Four or five DR-DQ haplotypes were handled as single units for association and clustering because linkage in the cohort was strong. Genome-wide SNP genotypes for about 65% of the 666 donors were used in a later genetic analysis, which treated that subset as a discovery cohort. The number of donors typed differed by locus, with 629-630 for A, B, C, DRB1 and DQB1, roughly 520 for DQA1, over 600 for DPA1, and approximately 470 for DPB1. Donor age, sex, ethnicity and CMV serostatus were collected together with the repertoire data. Both class I and class II loci were covered by HLA typing, at four-digit resolution. High-throughput TCR immunosequencing, statistical association of individual TCRs with disease status, and machine learning were combined to predict cytomegalovirus infection status. The investigation overall reported the following: According to a later analysis, most CMV-associated TCR beta chains appeared to be HLA-restricted, and the HLA associations seemed to be driven largely by CMV exposure. Because some donors lacked HLA typing at each locus, the association tests relied only on the typed subset. A total of roughly 160 TCR beta chains were listed by the study as associated with cytomegalovirus. Only TCR beta chains were sequenced in this cohort, and the absence of alpha or paired-chain data limited detectable features. Over 15 rarely observed V segments, including chromosome 9 orphons, were excluded from the earlier analysis of almost 600 of the donors because counts were too low. Three of the identified cytomegalovirus-associated TCR beta chains were confirmed in vitro to be specific for cytomegalovirus antigens. Strong co-occurrence of HLA alleles, especially DR and DQ, made assigning TCR associations to individual alleles difficult. In a later analysis, several top co-occurrence clusters were reported to appear linked to parvovirus B19, influenza, CMV and Epstein-Barr virus. In a later analysis, HLA-associated TCR beta chains showed more clonal expansion and lower generation probabilities than non-associated chains that were equally common. Sequencing depth was assumed to be roughly uniform across donors in the presence/absence analyses, though that assumption may not hold. Because the 87-base-pair reads could not distinguish some IMGT-functional V segments, including TRBV6-2 and TRBV6-3, those segments were excluded. The authors suggested that the approach could potentially be generalized to other disease states and immunological phenotypes. Broadly in line with IMGT annotations, most TCR beta V segments showed up in productive rearrangements about 87% or about 30% of the time in an earlier analysis of around 550 of the donors. According to a later analysis, TCR association rates differed among HLA loci, with DRB1 alleles showing the most associated TCRs and HLA-C alleles showing the fewest. Immune exposure information for the cohort was limited to CMV serostatus. In both the original and validation cohorts, the classifier was reported to diagnose cytomegalovirus status with high specificity and sensitivity. Linkage disequilibrium might explain the correlated functional status among segregating V segments, but an unknown experimental factor could not be excluded. A later genetic analysis associated a missense DCLRE1C variant with V-gene and J-gene trimming of TCR beta chains, and an independent cohort replicated the association. The sequencing pipeline was judged likely to have produced a cluster of highly shared sequence variants as a technical artifact. A further reported finding was that TCR beta sequences accurately predicted the HLA-A and HLA-B alleles for most subjects in the first cohort. Specific HLA alleles were associated with over 15,000 TCR beta sequences at a false discovery rate of 0.05 in a later analysis. A later genetic analysis reported fewer N-insertions in productive TCRs among donors in an Asian-associated ancestry cluster than the approximately 670-donor mean. Most TCR sequences were seen in very few donors, while some public TCRs were found in many individuals.

Library generation was performed with the immunoSEQ multiplex PCR assay. For the multiplex PCR, a mixture combining 60 forward primers for TCR Vbeta segments and 13 reverse primers for TCR Jbeta segments was used. Amplification of the CDR3 region of rearranged TCR beta genes was performed with a multiplex PCR assay on genomic DNA. The amplified TCR beta libraries were sequenced on the Illumina HiSeq System as 87-base-pair reads. The study's processing was this. In a later analysis, some 80 million unique TCR beta chains were counted across the approximately 640 repertoires, and around 10 million of these chains were shared by at least two donors. Raw reads were error-corrected and collapsed into unique sequences by a nearest-neighbor algorithm in which closely related sequences were merged to remove PCR and sequencing errors. CDR3 sequences were aligned to IMGT reference sequences to assign V, D and J gene segments. For a sequence to be retained, at least a six-nucleotide match to both a V gene segment and a J gene segment was required. A rearrangement counted as productive if the CDR3 had no stop codons and remained in frame with V and J, and every other rearrangement counted as non-productive. Following IMGT convention, CDR3 was defined as the stretch from the second conserved V-encoded cysteine up to the conserved J-encoded phenylalanine. The earlier analysis of about 590 of the donors excluded sequences that lacked an unambiguous match to a single V gene segment. An earlier analysis of under 750 of the donors called V segments functional above 56.7% productive rearrangements and segregating when the between-donor standard deviation exceeded 5%. To diagnose cytomegalovirus status from the catalog of TCR beta chain sequences, a statistical classification framework was built. A later analysis assigned V and J genes by comparing TCR nucleotide sequences with IMGT/GENE-DB human TR gene sequences. Using the TCRdist pipeline, a later analysis assigned CDR3 sequences along with most-parsimonious VDJ recombination scenarios. In a later analysis, each TCR beta chain was defined by its CDR3 amino acid sequence together with its V-gene family, and reads without a unique V-gene family were excluded. To address suspected cross-contamination and a sequencing artifact, a later analysis removed approximately 590 highly shared, low-generation-probability nucleotide sequences. For each public chain, a later analysis derived a clonal expansion index from normalized ranks of inferred template counts within each repertoire. A later analysis computed generation probabilities with a VDJ recombination model fitted to out-of-frame rearrangements, and checked the results against IGoR. A later analysis scored TCR-TCR, TCR-HLA and TCR-CMV co-occurrence with hypergeometric tests, applying a repertoire-size bias correction to TCR pairs. In a later analysis, false discovery rates were estimated by permuting HLA or CMV assignments 20 times. In a later analysis, co-occurring TCRs were grouped with DBSCAN, and TCRdist sequence similarity was added when clustering was performed within HLA-allele-positive subsets. Repertoires with fewer than 30,000 or more than 120,000 public chains were left out of co-occurrence clustering, as were a handful of repertoires with anomalous nucleotide sharing. TCRdb took over this immuneACCESS table, retaining in-frame rearrangements with V and J assigned. Such tables are incomplete; in checked studies, under half of the missing clones stem from an unresolved V gene, and the remainder is unexplained. V, J and clone size reflect that table, while D and trimming were determined from the DNA. A total of about 150,000 clones appear in this sample, over 65% of them only once. In total, the top ten clones hold 4.3% of the sample.

In this chain, TRBV5-1 is recombined with TRBJ2-2; 8 bases in the middle match TRBD1. The sequenced sample was PBMCs. The sequence came from a man between 18 and 29 years old in good health and CMV-seropositive. The CDR3 protein: CARRGRWWTGELFF. The nucleotide sequence is TGCGCCCGCAGGGGGCGGTGGTGGACCGGGGAGCTGTTTTTT. Where the CDR3 stops, the reference TRBV5-1 and TRBJ2-2 genes take over; the full variable domain is KAGVTQTPRYLIKTRGQQVTLSCSPISGHRSVSWYQQTPGQGLQFLFEYFSETQRNKGNFPGRFSGRQFSNSRSEMNVSTLELGDSALYLCARRGRWWTGELFFGEGSRLTVL.